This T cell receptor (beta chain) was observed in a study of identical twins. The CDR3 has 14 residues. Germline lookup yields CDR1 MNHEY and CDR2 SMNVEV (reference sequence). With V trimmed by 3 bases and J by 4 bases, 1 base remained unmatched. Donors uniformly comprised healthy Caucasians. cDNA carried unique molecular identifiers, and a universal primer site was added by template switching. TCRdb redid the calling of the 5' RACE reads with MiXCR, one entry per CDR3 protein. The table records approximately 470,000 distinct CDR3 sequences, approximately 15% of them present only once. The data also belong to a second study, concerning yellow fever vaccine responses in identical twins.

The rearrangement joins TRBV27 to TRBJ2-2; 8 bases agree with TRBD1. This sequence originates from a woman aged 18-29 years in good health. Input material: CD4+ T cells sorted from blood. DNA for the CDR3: TGTGCCAGCAGTTTCAGGGGGCGCACCGGGGAGCTGTTTTTT. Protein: CASSFRGRTGELFF.